These 5 T cell receptor beta chains share one sample of origin, sequenced in a study of blood T cell repertoires in COVID-19. TCRdb keeps only in-frame clones here, not all; method: immunoSEQ multiplex PCR. In the table there are 140,000 to 150,000 clones, 76% of which are singletons. Sequencing input: peripheral blood. The receptors shown here come from a man in his fifties or sixties with acute or convalescent COVID-19.

This clone was recorded only once. This chain joins TRBV7-9 and TRBJ1-1; D call uncertain. Germline values: CDR1 SEHNR, CDR2 FQNEAQ (reference sequence). The length of the CDR3 is 13 residues. V gave up 5 bases and J gave up 4 bases, with 11 bases separating them. CDR3 in amino acids: CASSPSRSTEAFF. In DNA form, the CDR3 reads TGTGCCAGCAGCCCATCAAGGAGCACTGAAGCTTTCTTT.

For the CDR3, the DNA is TGTGCCAGTAGAACGACAGGGTCACTCTATGGCTACACCTTC. This sequence encodes CASRTTGSLYGYTF. The rearrangement joins TRBV19 to TRBJ1-2; 7 positions agree with TRBD1. This CDR3 is built from 14 residues. Germline values: CDR1 LNHDA, CDR2 SQIVND (reference sequence). The ends lost 6 bases at V and 4 bases at J; junction bases unmatched: 8.

J is TRBJ2-2 and V is TRBV6-1; 12 nucleotides align to TRBD2. The length of the CDR3 is 20 residues. Germline V gives CDR1 MNHNS, CDR2 SASEGT. Trimming removed 4 bases from V and 0 bases from J; junction bases left unmatched: 12. CDR3 DNA sequence: TGTGCCAGCAGTGGGCGTATACCCGGACTAGCGGGGACGAACACCGGGGAGCTGTTTTTT. It translates to CASSGRIPGLAGTNTGELFF.

This rearrangement joins TRBV5-4 to TRBJ2-5; D unclear. CDR1 SGHNT and CDR2 YYREEE come from the germline V gene (reference sequence). Deletions cut 2 bases from V and 2 bases from J, with 4 bases between. This CDR3 region has 12 residues. For the CDR3, the DNA is TGTGCCAGCAGCTTCACACAAGAGACCCAGTACTTC. It translates to CASSFTQETQYF.

This chain joins TRBV19 and TRBJ1-1; possibly TRBD1 for D (5 bases). The V gene lost 5 bases and the J gene lost 8 bases, with 9 bases spanning the gap. From germline, CDR1 is LNHDA and CDR2 SQIVND (reference sequence). The length of the CDR3 is 11 residues. The CDR3 nucleotides read TGTGCCAGTAGTCTACGGACAGAAGCTTTCTTT. Translation: CASSLRTEAFF.